This T cell receptor beta chain was recovered during a study of blood T cell repertoires in COVID-19. Overall study: Collection of acute and convalescent COVID-19 samples took place in the United States, Italy and Spain.

The authors' processing: Amplification of reference gene primers was used by the study to estimate nucleated cell counts. Here immunoSEQ multiplex PCR was the method, and the copy in TCRdb shows in-frame clones only, minus some. Clone size and the V and J calls come from that table; the DNA yielded D and trimming. The sample yields 95,000 to 150,000 clones, 55% to 70% seen once. V was shortened by 6 bases and J by 5 bases, with 10 bases between the two germline ends. This CDR3 is 13 amino acids long. In germline, CDR1 is SNHLY, CDR2 FYNNEI. The receptor was isolated from a woman aged 70-85 years with acute or convalescent COVID-19. The V call is TRBV2, the J call TRBJ1-4; maybe TRBD1 (5 bases). The specimen was peripheral blood. CDR3 nucleotides: TGTGCCAGCAGCAGTCAGGGAAATGAAAAACTGTTTTTT. Translation: CASSSQGNEKLFF.